One sample yielded the 25 T cell receptor beta chains listed below, sequenced in a study of human T cells and chemical hapten exposure. Time point in this sample: patch test 1, 2 weeks after DPC sensitization. Treatment noted: therapeutic diphenylcyclopropenone sensitization with weekly scalp DPC. Via MiXCR, TCRdb re-called the RACE reads, giving one row per CDR3 protein. The sample has tens of thousands of distinct CDR3 sequences, roughly a tenth seen once; the top ten hold about 2.4%. The sequences come from whole blood, collected in connection with sensitization to the hapten diphenylcyclopropenone (DPC). These receptors all stem from a man aged 35-49 years with alopecia areata. Some clones in this sample may be carry-over from other donors' samples.

This clonotype was counted many times. The chain uses TRBV7-3 and TRBJ1-5, with a tentative D call TRBD1 (6 bases). The germline V gene encodes CDR1 SGHTA and CDR2 FQGTGA. V was trimmed by 2 bases and J by 1 base, leaving 9 bases between them. This CDR3 is 15 amino acids long. DNA of the CDR3: TGTGCCAGCAGCTTATCAGGGGAGAGCAATCAGCCCCAGCATTTT. As protein: CASSLSGESNQPQHF.

This clonotype came up a few times. The V and J genes are TRBV7-3 and TRBJ1-1; D is possibly TRBD1 (5 bases). Trimming cost V 9 bases and J 1 base, with 15 bases left between them. This CDR3 is built from 14 residues. In germline, CDR1 is SGHTA, CDR2 FQGTGA. CDR3 residues: CASTMGGSNTEAFF. The CDR3 coding sequence is TGTGCCAGTACGATGGGGGGATCGAACACTGAAGCTTTCTTT.

The chain employs TRBV14 and TRBJ2-7; D may match TRBD1 or TRBD2 (5 bases each). Germline V gene sequence: CDR1 SGHDN, CDR2 FVKESK. CDR3 length equals 13 residues. V dropped 0 bases and J dropped 12 bases, with 15 bases sitting between them. CDR3 region: CASSQDRGLSRYF. In DNA, the CDR3 is TGTGCCAGCAGCCAAGATCGGGGCCTTAGTAGGTACTTC.

This clonotype was detected many times. The rearrangement uses TRBV6-2 or TRBV6-3 and TRBJ2-2, with 8 bases aligning to TRBD1. CDR3 length: 18 amino acids. Looked up from germline, CDR1 is MNHEY and CDR2 is SVGEGT. V lost 0 bases and J lost 2; bases outside the gene matches: 8. The CDR3 nucleotides are TGTGCCAGCAGTTACTCTGTTCTAGGACAGGGCAACACCGGGGAGCTGTTTTTT. This translates into CASSYSVLGQGNTGELFF.

A few counts support this clonotype. J is TRBJ1-2 and V is TRBV20-1; D not resolved. There are 13 residues in the CDR3. Germline V gene data show CDR1 as DFQATT and CDR2 as SNEGSKA (reference sequence). Trimming cost V 6 bases and J 5 bases, with 16 bases left between them. The chain's CDR3 is CSARSPGGYGYTF. The DNA of the CDR3 is TGCAGTGCAAGGAGTCCCGGCGGATATGGCTACACCTTC.

The sample holds many counts of this clonotype. The chain links TRBV6-6 to TRBJ2-3, with D tentatively TRBD2 (6 bases). V shed 0 bases and J shed 2 bases, with 18 bases lying between them. The CDR3 spans 18 residues. Germline V gene sequence: CDR1 MNHNY, CDR2 SVGAGI (reference sequence). CDR3 residues: CASSYSISGEVPTDTQYF. The CDR3 DNA reads as TGTGCCAGCAGTTACTCGATATCGGGAGAGGTCCCCACAGATACGCAGTATTTT.

This clonotype was observed at least ten times. This chain links TRBV12-3 or TRBV12-4 with TRBJ1-4; possibly TRBD1 for D (5 bases). The V end lost 1 base, the J end lost 4 bases, and 7 bases lay between the germline ends. The CDR3 consists of 14 residues. The CDR3 sequence: CASSLGGRNEKLFF. CDR3 bases: TGTGCCAGCAGTTTAGGGGGCCGTAATGAAAAACTGTTTTTT.

A few counts support this clonotype. The V gene is TRBV5-1, the J gene TRBJ2-2, with D possibly being TRBD1 (5 bases). Looked up from germline, CDR1 is SGHRS and CDR2 is YFSETQ. CDR3 length equals 14 residues. V was shortened by 5 bases and J by 0 bases, with 8 bases between the two germline ends. The CDR3, as DNA: TGCGCCAGCAGGACAGAGGCGAACACCGGGGAGCTGTTTTTT. This sequence encodes CASRTEANTGELFF.

This clonotype was seen only a few times. J is TRBJ2-1 and V is TRBV30; D is uncertain. In germline, CDR1 is GTSNPN, CDR2 SVGIG (reference sequence). The CDR3 sequence is 15 residues long. V gave up 5 bases and J gave up 0 bases, with 14 bases separating them. CDR3 DNA: TGTGCCTGGGCCCTCGGACCTAGCTCCTACAATGAGCAGTTCTTC. This encodes CAWALGPSSYNEQFF. The full variable domain, with the rest looked up from reference TRBV30 and TRBJ2-1, is SQTIHQWPATLVQPVGSPLSLECTVEGTSNPNLYWYRQAAGRGLQLLFYSVGIGQISSEVPQNLSASRPQDRQFILSSKKLLLSDSGFYLCAWALGPSSYNEQFFGPGTRLTVL.

The rearrangement links TRBV5-1 to TRBJ1-1; possible D gene TRBD1, 5 bases. Germline V gene data show CDR1 as SGHRS and CDR2 as YFSETQ. V lost 4 bases and J lost 1, with 14 bases in between. This CDR3 is built from 15 residues. The CDR3 here is CASSPAGGSNTEAFF. CDR3 bases: TGCGCCAGCAGCCCAGCTGGGGGGTCGAACACTGAAGCTTTCTTT.

This clonotype has a handful of counts. This chain connects TRBV28 to TRBJ2-3, with 7 bases matching TRBD1. This CDR3 has 15 amino acids. Germline loops: CDR1 MDHEN, CDR2 SYDVKM. The ends lost 2 bases at V and 4 bases at J; junction bases unmatched: 6. CDR3 DNA: TGTGCCAGCAGTTTAAATAGGGGGCGCGCAGATACGCAGTATTTT. This gives the protein CASSLNRGRADTQYF.

This clonotype has a count of ten or more. The rearrangement joins TRBV18 to TRBJ2-3; D unclear. Trimming removed 0 bases from V and 2 bases from J, with 6 bases in between. The CDR3 extends over 14 amino acids. Germline V CDR1 and CDR2: KGHSH, LQKENI. The CDR3 here is CASSPPVITDTQYF. CDR3 in DNA: TGTGCCAGCTCACCACCGGTGATCACAGATACGCAGTATTTT.

A few counts support this clonotype. CDR3 residues: CASTLAGGEDTQYF. For the CDR3, the DNA is TGCGCCAGCACCCTAGCGGGAGGGGAAGATACGCAGTATTTT. J is TRBJ2-3 and V is TRBV5-1; 12 nucleotides align to TRBD2. The CDR3 spans 14 residues. The V gene's germline CDR1 is SGHRS and CDR2 YFSETQ. Trimming at V came to 6 bases and at J to 5 bases, leaving 4 bases not matched to a gene.

This clonotype turned up a few times. This sequence joins TRBV7-8 and TRBJ2-7; 8 nucleotides match TRBD2. Germline CDR1 is SGHVS and CDR2 is FQNEAQ. This CDR3 has 16 amino acids. V shed 3 bases and J 3 bases; nucleotides not matched to a gene: 10. The CDR3 is CASSLTPGLGLYEQYF. The CDR3 DNA is TGTGCCAGCAGCTTGACCCCGGGACTAGGCCTCTACGAGCAGTACTTC.

This clonotype was seen at least ten times. The chain carries TRBV29-1 and TRBJ1-2; D ambiguous. The germline V gene has CDR1 SQVTM and CDR2 ANQGSEA. This CDR3 comprises 12 residues. Trimming left V 4 bases short and J 6 bases short, with 12 bases between. CDR3 DNA: TGCAGCGTTGGGTCACGGTCTCATGGCTACACCTTC. Its translation: CSVGSRSHGYTF.

This clonotype was counted only a few times. The genes are TRBV7-9 and TRBJ1-6; 9 bases are a match to TRBD1. The CDR3 is made up of 15 amino acids. V lost 3 bases, J lost 10 bases, and 7 bases stayed unmatched. Germline lookup yields CDR1 SEHNR and CDR2 FQNEAQ (reference sequence). CDR3 DNA sequence: TGTGCCAGCAGCTTGAGACAGGGGGGGCGATCACCCCTCCACTTT. This translates into CASSLRQGGRSPLHF.

This clonotype was seen a handful of times. This CDR3 is CASSLTDEKLFF. Written as DNA, the CDR3 is TGTGCCAGCAGCCTAACGGATGAAAAACTGTTTTTT. The chain carries TRBV6-6 and TRBJ1-4, with D unclear. The germline V gene has CDR1 MNHNY and CDR2 SVGAGI (reference sequence). The CDR3 sequence is 12 residues long. V shed 6 bases and J shed 6 bases, with 8 bases lying between them.

This clonotype was detected a few times. This chain links TRBV12-3 or TRBV12-4 with TRBJ1-1; D might be TRBD1 (6 bases). Trimming shortened V by 7 bases and J by 0 bases, and 18 bases separated the two germline ends. This CDR3 contains 16 residues. This CDR3 is CASTKIAGTLNTEAFF. The CDR3 DNA reads as TGTGCCAGCACCAAGATCGCCGGGACACTGAACACTGAAGCTTTCTTT.

This clonotype has a handful of counts. V and J are TRBV7-9 and TRBJ1-4; 9 nucleotides match TRBD1. CDR3 length: 13 amino acids. Germline CDR1 and CDR2: SEHNR and FQNEAQ (reference sequence). With 6 bases clipped from V and 5 bases from J, the junction kept 1 base outside the gene matches. CDR3 region: CASRGTGNEKLFF. The CDR3 DNA reads as TGTGCCAGCAGGGGGACAGGGAATGAAAAACTGTTTTTT.

This clonotype was seen many times. This sequence joins TRBV20-1 and TRBJ1-2, with D possibly TRBD1 on 5 matching bases. The CDR3 sequence is 15 residues long. Trimming removed 3 bases from V and 7 bases from J, with 21 bases in between. Germline V gene sequence: CDR1 DFQATT, CDR2 SNEGSKA (reference sequence). CDR3 DNA sequence: TGCAGTGCTAGGGGGGGTGCAGGGCGGATTGGTGGCTACACCTTC. Its protein product is CSARGGAGRIGGYTF.

The chain links TRBV28 to TRBJ1-2; 7 bases agree with TRBD1. This CDR3 is built from 12 residues. The V gene end was trimmed by 8 bases and the J gene end by 5 bases; junction bases not matched to a gene: 5. CDR1 is MDHEN and CDR2 is SYDVKM in the germline V gene. This chain's CDR3 is CASSGTEYGYTF. As DNA, the CDR3 is TGTGCCAGCTCTGGGACAGAGTATGGCTACACCTTC.

A few counts support this clonotype. The chain employs TRBV18 and TRBJ1-4; 7 bases match TRBD1. This CDR3 region has 15 residues. With V trimmed by 3 bases and J by 8 bases, 9 bases remained unmatched. Germline V lookup: CDR1 KGHSH, CDR2 LQKENI. The DNA for the CDR3 is TGTGCCAGCTCACCCCGACAGGGTCAAGGAGAAAAACTGTTTTTT. Protein sequence: CASSPRQGQGEKLFF.

The V gene is TRBV6-2 or TRBV6-3, the J gene TRBJ2-1, with D possibly TRBD1 on 6 matching bases. The V gene lost 3 bases and the J gene lost 7 bases, with 10 bases spanning the gap. The CDR3 consists of 13 residues. Looked up from germline, CDR1 is MNHEY and CDR2 is SVGEGT. CDR3 residues: CASSYWGPNEQFF. The CDR3 DNA reads as TGTGCCAGCAGTTATTGGGGGCCGAATGAGCAGTTCTTC.

The chain carries TRBV4-2 and TRBJ1-2, with D possibly being TRBD1 (6 bases). Germline CDR1 is LGHNA and CDR2 is YNFKEQ. Trimming pared 0 bases from V and 5 bases from J, leaving 13 bases between. The CDR3 is 15 amino acids. CDR3 in DNA: TGTGCCAGCAGCCAAGATGAGAGACAGGTTTATGGCTACACCTTC. Its protein product is CASSQDERQVYGYTF.

This clonotype is labeled medium-sized. V usage is TRBV20-1 and J usage is TRBJ1-3; the D is unclear. Per germline, CDR1 DFQATT and CDR2 SNEGSKA (reference sequence). The CDR3 has 14 amino acids. The V and J ends lost 1 base and 0 bases respectively, with 7 bases between them. CDR3 DNA sequence: TGCAGTGCTAGAGTCGAAAGCTCTGGAAACACCATATATTTT. This gives the protein CSARVESSGNTIYF.